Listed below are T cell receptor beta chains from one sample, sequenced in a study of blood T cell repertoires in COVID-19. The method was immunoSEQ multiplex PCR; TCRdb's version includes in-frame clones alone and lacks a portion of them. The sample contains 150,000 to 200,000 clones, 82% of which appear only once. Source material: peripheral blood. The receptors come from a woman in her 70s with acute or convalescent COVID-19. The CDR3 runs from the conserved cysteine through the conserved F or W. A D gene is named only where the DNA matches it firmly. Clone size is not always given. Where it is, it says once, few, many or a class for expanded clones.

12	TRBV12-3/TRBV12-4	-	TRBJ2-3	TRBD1	TGTGCCAGCGGGACAGTACGAGATACGCAGTATTTT	CASGTVRDTQYF
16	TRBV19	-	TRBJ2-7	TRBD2	TGTGCCAGTAGTCCCGGGACTAGCGGGGGAAACTACGAGCAGTACTTC	CASSPGTSGGNYEQYF
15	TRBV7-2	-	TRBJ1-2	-	TGTGCCAGCAGCTGGGACACCTACCGGAATAATGGCTACACCTTC	CASSWDTYRNNGYTF
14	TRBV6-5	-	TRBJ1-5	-	TGTGCCAGCAGGAGAGGGGGGGGCAATCAGCCCCAGCATTTT	CASRRGGGNQPQHF
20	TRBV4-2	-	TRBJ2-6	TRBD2	TGTGCCAGCAGCCAAGAGGGGAGGGGACGGTCCCTCTCTGGGGCCAACGTCCTGACTTTC	CASSQEGRGRSLSGANVLTF
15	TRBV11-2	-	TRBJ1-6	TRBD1	TGTGCCAGCAGCACCACCGGGACAGGCAATTCACCCCTCCACTTT	CASSTTGTGNSPLHF
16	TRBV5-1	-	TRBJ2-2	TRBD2	TGCGCCAGCAGCTTGGGACTAGCGGGAGCTCCCGGGGAGCTGTTTTTT	CASSLGLAGAPGELFF
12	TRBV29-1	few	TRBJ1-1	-	TGCAGCGTTGGGAGGGTTAGCACTGAAGCTTTCTTT	CSVGRVSTEAFF
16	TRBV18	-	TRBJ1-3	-	TGTGCCAGCTCCAACGGGATCCCCCTCTCTGGAAACACCATATATTTT	CASSNGIPLSGNTIYF
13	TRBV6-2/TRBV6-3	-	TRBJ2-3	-	TGTGCCAGCAGCCTGGGGCTCACAGATACGCAGTATTTT	CASSLGLTDTQYF
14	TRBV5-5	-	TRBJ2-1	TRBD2	TGTGCCAGCAGCATCGGGACTAGCTTTACTGAGCAGTTCTTC	CASSIGTSFTEQFF